This T cell receptor (beta chain) was recorded in a study of a mutant IDH1 vaccine in newly diagnosed glioma. Study results and limitations: Vaccine-induced immune responses were detected in over 90% of patients.

Clones were read by immunoSEQ multiplex PCR, and TCRdb kept only the in-frame ones, dropping some. The sample shows 50,000 to 70,000 clones, about 81% of them seen only once. This clone was found a few times. The antigen is unknown. Sample time point: week 23, last vaccination. Vaccinated patients received 300 ug of mutant IDH1 20-mer peptide per dose, with topical imiquimod. CDR3 length: 13 amino acids. The germline V gene has CDR1 MNHEY and CDR2 SVGAGI. Trimming stripped 6 bases from V and 1 base from J, with 9 bases between. This rearrangement joins TRBV6-5 to TRBJ1-1, with D possibly being TRBD1 (6 bases). This material consisted of PBMCs, taken from a glioma patient whose treatment included an IDH1 peptide vaccine. This sequence originates from a woman in her forties with glioma. Some clones in this sample may be carry-over from other donors' samples. The CDR3 protein is CASSGTKNTEAFF. As DNA, the CDR3 is TGTGCCAGCAGCGGGACAAAGAACACTGAAGCTTTCTTT.